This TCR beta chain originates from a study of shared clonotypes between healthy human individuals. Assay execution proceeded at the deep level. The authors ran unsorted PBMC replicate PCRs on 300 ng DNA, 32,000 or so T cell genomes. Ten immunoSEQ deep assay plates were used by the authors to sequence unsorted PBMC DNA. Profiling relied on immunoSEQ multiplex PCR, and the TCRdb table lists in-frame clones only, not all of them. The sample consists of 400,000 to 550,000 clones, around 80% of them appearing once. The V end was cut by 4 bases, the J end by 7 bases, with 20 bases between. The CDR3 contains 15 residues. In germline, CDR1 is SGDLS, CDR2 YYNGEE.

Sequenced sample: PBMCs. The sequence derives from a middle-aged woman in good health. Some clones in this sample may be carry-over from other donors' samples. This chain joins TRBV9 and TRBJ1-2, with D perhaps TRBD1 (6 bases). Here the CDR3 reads CASSSIPSGAAGYTF. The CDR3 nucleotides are TGTGCCAGCAGCTCAATACCCTCAGGGGCCGCTGGCTACACCTTC.